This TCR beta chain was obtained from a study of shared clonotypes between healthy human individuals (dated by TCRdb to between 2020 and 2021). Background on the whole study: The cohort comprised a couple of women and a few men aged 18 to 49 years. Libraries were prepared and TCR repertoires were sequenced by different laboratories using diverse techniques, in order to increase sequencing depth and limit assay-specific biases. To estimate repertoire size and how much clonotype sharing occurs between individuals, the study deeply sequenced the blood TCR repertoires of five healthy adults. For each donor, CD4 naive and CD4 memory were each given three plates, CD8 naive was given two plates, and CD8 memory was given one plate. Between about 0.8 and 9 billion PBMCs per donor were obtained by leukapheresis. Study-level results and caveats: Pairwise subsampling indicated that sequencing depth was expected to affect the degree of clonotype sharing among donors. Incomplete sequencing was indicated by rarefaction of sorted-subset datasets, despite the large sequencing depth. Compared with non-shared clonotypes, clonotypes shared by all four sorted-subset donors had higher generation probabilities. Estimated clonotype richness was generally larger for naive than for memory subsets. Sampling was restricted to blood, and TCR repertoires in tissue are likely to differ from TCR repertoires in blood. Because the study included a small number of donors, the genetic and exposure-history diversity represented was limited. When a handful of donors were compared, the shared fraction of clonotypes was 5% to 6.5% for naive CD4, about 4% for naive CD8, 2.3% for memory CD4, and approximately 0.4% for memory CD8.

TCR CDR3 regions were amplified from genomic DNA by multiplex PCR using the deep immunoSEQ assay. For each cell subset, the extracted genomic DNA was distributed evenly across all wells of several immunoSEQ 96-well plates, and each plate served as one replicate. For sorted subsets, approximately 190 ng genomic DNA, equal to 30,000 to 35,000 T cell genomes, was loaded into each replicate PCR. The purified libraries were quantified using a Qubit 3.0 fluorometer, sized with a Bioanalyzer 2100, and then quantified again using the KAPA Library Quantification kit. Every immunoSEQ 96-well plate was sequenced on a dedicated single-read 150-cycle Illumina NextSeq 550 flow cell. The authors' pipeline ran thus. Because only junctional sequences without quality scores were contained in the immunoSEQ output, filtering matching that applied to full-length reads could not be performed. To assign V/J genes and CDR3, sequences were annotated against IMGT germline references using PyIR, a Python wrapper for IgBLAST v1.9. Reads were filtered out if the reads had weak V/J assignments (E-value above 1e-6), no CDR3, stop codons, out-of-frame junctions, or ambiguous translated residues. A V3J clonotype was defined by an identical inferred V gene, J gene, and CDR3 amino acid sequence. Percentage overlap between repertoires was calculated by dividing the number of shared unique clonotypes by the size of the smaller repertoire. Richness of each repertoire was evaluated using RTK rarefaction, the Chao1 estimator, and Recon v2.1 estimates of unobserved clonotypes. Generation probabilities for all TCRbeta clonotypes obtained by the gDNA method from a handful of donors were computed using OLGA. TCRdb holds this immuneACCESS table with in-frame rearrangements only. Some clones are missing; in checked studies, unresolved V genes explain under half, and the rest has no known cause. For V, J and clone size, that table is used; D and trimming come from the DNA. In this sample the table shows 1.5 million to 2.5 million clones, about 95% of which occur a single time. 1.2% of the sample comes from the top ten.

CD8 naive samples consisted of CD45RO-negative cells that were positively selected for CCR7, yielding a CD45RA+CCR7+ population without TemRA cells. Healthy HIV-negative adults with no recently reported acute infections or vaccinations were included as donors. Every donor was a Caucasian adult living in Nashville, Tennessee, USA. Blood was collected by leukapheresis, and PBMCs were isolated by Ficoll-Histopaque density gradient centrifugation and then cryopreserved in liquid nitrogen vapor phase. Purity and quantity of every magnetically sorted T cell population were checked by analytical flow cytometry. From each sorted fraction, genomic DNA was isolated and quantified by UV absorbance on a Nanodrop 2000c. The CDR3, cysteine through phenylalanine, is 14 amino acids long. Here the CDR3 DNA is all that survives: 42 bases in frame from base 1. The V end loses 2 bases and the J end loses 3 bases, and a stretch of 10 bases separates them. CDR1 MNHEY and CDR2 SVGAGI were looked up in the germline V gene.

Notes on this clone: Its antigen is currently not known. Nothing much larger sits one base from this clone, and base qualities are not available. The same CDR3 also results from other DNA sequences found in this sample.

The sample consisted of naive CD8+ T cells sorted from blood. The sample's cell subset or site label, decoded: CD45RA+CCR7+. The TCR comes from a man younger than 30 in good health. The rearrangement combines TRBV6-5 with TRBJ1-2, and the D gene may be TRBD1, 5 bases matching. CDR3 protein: CASSYGGGDYGYTF. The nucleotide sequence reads TGTGCCAGCAGTTACGGCGGGGGAGACTATGGCTACACCTTC.